The T cell receptor beta chain described here comes from a study of cytomegalovirus exposure and HLA in healthy donors. Details on this clone: The antigen is not known.

General study findings and limits: Reported results showed that the classifier diagnosed cytomegalovirus status with high specificity and sensitivity.

With V trimmed by 3 bases and J by 8 bases, 11 bases remained unmatched. CDR1 is SQVTM and CDR2 is ANQGSEA in the germline V gene. CDR3 length equals 15 residues. 13 Jbeta primers and 60 Vbeta primers were used for the PCR. The method was immunoSEQ multiplex PCR; TCRdb's version includes in-frame clones alone and lacks a portion of them. This table has fewer than 250,000 clones, approximately 80% appearing once. The sequence was collected from a girl between 5 and 17 years old in good health and CMV-seronegative. The chain has TRBV29-1 and TRBJ2-1; 9 nucleotides align to TRBD2. Source material: PBMCs. The CDR3 DNA sequence: TGCAGCGTTGATAGGGGCGGGGGGGCCAGAGATGAGCAGTTCTTC. Translating it yields CSVDRGGGARDEQFF.